This T cell receptor (beta chain) appears in the sequencing data of a study of shared clonotypes between healthy human individuals. Study-wide results and limits: Inspection by rarefaction showed sorted-subset sequencing to be incomplete despite large depth.

Each cell subset's genomic DNA was divided evenly among several immunoSEQ plates. Generated by immunoSEQ multiplex PCR, the TCRdb table keeps only in-frame clones and is missing some. The table records 800,000 to 1,200,000 clones, more than 75% of them present only once. V gave up 3 bases and J gave up 7 bases; unmatched junction bases: 15. This CDR3 has 17 amino acids. Germline CDR1 and CDR2: MDHEN and SYDVKM. Subsets obtained from CD4+ cells comprised CD45RA+ naive and CD45RA-negative memory cells. This clone came up many times. Its antigen is unknown. The material sequenced was memory CD4+ T cells from PBMCs. Subset indicated: CD45RA-negative fraction. This chain connects TRBV28 to TRBJ1-5; 7 bases agree with TRBD1. The clonotype comes from a man aged 18 to 29 in good health. Some clones in this sample may be carry-over from other donors' samples. The CDR3 DNA sequence: TGTGCCAGCAGTTTTAGGGTGGCGGGCAGGGGGGAACAGCCCCAGCATTTT. This encodes CASSFRVAGRGEQPQHF. The entire variable domain, with the rest obtained from reference TRBV28 and TRBJ1-5, is as follows: DVKVTQSSRYLVKRTGEKVFLECVQDMDHENMFWYRQDPGLGLRLIYFSYDVKMKEKGDIPEGYSVSREKKERFSLILESASTNQTSMYLCASSFRVAGRGEQPQHFGDGTRLSIL.